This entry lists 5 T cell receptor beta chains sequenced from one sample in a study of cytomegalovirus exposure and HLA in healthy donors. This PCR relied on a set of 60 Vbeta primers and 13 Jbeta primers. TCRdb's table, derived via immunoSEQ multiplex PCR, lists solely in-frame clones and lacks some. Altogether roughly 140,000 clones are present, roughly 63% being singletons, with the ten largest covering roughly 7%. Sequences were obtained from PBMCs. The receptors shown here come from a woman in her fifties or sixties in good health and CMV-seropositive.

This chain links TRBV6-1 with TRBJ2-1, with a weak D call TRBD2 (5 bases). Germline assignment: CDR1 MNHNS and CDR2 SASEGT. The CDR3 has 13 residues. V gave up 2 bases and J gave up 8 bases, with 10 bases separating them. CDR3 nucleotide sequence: TGTGCCAGCAGTGAAAGCGGAGTCGATGAGCAGTTCTTC. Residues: CASSESGVDEQFF.

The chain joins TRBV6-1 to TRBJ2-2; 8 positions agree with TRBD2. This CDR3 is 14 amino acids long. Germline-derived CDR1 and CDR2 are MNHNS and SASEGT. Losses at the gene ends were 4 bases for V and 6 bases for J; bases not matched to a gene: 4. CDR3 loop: CASSAAGEAGELFF. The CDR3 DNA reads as TGTGCCAGCAGTGCAGCGGGAGAAGCCGGGGAGCTGTTTTTT.

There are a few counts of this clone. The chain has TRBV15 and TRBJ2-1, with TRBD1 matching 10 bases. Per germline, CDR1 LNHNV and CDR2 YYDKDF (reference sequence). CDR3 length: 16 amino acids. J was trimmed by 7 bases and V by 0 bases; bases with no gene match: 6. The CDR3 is CATSRDTGTGENEQFF. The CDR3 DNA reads TGTGCCACCAGCAGAGATACCGGGACAGGGGAGAATGAGCAGTTCTTC.

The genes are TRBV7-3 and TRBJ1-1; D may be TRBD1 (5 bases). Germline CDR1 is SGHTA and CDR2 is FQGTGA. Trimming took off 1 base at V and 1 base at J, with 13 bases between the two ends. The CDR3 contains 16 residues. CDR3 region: CASSLNPGRANTEAFF. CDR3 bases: TGTGCCAGCAGCTTAAATCCAGGCAGGGCGAACACTGAAGCTTTCTTT.

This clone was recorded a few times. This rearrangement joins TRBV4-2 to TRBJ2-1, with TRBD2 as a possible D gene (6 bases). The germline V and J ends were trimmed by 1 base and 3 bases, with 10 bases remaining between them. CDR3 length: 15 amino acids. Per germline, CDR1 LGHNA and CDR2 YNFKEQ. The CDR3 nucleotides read TGTGCCAGCAGCCAAGGGGGACTCCGCTACAATGAGCAGTTCTTC. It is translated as CASSQGGLRYNEQFF.